This entry concerns a single T cell receptor (beta chain). These data come from a study of blood T cell repertoires in COVID-19. Study at large: Sites across the United States, Italy and Spain contributed samples from acute and convalescent COVID-19. Sources were T cells, B-cell-depleted T cells, or PBMCs; the material itself was cDNA or gDNA.

The germline gives CDR1 MDHEN, CDR2 SYDVKM. This CDR3 is built from 13 residues. Trimming cost V 4 bases and J 9 bases; bases outside gene matches: 3. In the original analysis: Amplified reference gene primers provided the basis for estimating nucleated cell counts. Data came from immunoSEQ multiplex PCR; TCRdb stores just in-frame clones and leaves some out. For V, J and clone size, that table is used; D and trimming come from the DNA. The sample has more than 150,000 clones, roughly 80% seen once. The source of this sequence is a man in his 60s with acute or convalescent COVID-19. The chain links TRBV28 to TRBJ2-1; TRBD2 agrees at 10 bases. Specimen: peripheral blood. This chain's CDR3 is CASSWTSGAEQFF. CDR3 DNA: TGTGCCAGCAGTTGGACTAGCGGCGCTGAGCAGTTCTTC.